This TCR beta chain was profiled in a study of blood T cell repertoires in COVID-19. Across the whole study: Samples of COVID-19 (acute and convalescent) were obtained from the United States, Italy and Spain. The cDNA or gDNA used as material had been derived from T cells, B-cell-depleted T cells, or PBMCs.

The authors' processing: Amplified reference gene primers provided the basis for estimating nucleated cell counts. The table came from immunoSEQ multiplex PCR; TCRdb's copy has only in-frame clones and leaves some out. Clonal size and the V and J genes are those of that table, whereas D and trimming came from the DNA. The sample carries 100,000 to 150,000 clones, approximately 81% recorded once. Germline-derived CDR1 and CDR2 are MNHNY and SVGAGI (reference sequence). Trimming took off 2 bases at V and 7 bases at J, with 12 bases between the two ends. This CDR3 has 14 amino acids. The origin of this receptor is a man aged 40-49 years with active or convalescent COVID-19. The sample comprised peripheral blood. The V call is TRBV6-6, the J call TRBJ1-5; TRBD1 is a possible D gene (5 bases). The CDR3 sequence is CASSYGGEVQPQHF. The CDR3 coding sequence is TGTGCCAGCAGTTACGGGGGGGAGGTCCAGCCCCAGCATTTT.